This TCR beta chain was retrieved from a study of T cell changes during pregnancy in multiple sclerosis. The CDR3 extends over 15 amino acids. Germline V gene sequence: CDR1 SGHRS, CDR2 YFSETQ. Trimming left V 6 bases short and J 9 bases short, with 22 bases between. Assay used: immunoSEQ multiplex PCR; TCRdb lists only in-frame clones, some missing. The repertoire holds approximately 28,000 clones, with approximately 90% as singletons. This receptor was identified in a female donor with multiple sclerosis, enrolled in a pregnancy study. This specimen was CD8+ T cells from peripheral blood mononuclear cells, taken before pregnancy. The V and J genes are TRBV5-1 and TRBJ2-1; weak D call: TRBD2 (7 bases). DNA of the CDR3: TGCGCCAGCACAGGGGCGGGGGCCCCCGTCGGTGAGCAGTTCTTC. It codes for CASTGAGAPVGEQFF.